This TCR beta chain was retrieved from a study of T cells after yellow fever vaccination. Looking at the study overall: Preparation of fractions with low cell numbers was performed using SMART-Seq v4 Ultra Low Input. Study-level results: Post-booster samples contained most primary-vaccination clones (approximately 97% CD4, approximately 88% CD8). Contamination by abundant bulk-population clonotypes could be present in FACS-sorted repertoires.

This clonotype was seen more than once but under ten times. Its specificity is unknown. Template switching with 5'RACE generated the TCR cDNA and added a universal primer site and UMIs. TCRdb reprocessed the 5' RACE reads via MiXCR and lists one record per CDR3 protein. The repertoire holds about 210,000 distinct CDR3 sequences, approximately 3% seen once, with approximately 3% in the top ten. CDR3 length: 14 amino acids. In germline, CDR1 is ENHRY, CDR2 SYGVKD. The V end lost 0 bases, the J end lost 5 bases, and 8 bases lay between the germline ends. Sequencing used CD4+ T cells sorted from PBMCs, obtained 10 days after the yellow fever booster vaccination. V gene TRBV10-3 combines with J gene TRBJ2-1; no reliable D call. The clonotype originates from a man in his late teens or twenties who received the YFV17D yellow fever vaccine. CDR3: CAISESIRDNEQFF. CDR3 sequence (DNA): TGTGCCATCAGTGAGTCGATTAGGGACAATGAGCAGTTCTTC.